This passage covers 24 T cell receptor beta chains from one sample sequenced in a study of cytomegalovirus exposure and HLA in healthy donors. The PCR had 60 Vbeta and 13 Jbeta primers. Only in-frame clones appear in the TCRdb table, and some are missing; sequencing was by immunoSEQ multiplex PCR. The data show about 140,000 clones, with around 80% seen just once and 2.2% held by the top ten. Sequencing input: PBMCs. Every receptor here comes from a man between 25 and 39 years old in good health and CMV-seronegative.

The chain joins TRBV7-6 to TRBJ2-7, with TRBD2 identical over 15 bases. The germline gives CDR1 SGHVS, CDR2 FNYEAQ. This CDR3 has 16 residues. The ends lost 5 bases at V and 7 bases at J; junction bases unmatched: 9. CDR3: CASSLTGLAGGREQYF. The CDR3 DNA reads TGTGCCAGCAGCCTCACGGGACTAGCGGGGGGTAGGGAGCAGTACTTC.

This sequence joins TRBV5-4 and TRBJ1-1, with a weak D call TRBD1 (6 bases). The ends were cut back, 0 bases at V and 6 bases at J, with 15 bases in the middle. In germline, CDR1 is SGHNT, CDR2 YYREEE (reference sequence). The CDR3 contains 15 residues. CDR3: CASSLVGRGHPEAFF. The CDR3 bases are TGTGCCAGCAGCTTGGTTGGGCGGGGGCATCCTGAAGCTTTCTTT.

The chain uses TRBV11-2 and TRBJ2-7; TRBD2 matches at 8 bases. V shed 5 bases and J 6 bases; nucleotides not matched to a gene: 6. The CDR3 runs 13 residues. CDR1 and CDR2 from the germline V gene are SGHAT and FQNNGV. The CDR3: CASSAWTSPEQYF. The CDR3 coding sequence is TGTGCCAGCAGCGCGTGGACTAGCCCCGAGCAGTACTTC. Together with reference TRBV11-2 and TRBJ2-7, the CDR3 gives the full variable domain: EAGVAQSPRYKIIEKRQSVAFWCNPISGHATLYWYQQILGQGPKLLIQFQNNGVVDDSQLPKDRFSAERLKGVDSTLKIQPAKLEDSAVYLCASSAWTSPEQYFGPGTRLTVT.

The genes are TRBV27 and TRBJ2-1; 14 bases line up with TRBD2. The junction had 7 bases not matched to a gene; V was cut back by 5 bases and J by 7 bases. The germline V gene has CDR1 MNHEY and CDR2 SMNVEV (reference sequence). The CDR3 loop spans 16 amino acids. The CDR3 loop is CASSLGTSGSTNEQFF. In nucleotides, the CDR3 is TGTGCCAGCAGTCTCGGGACTAGCGGGAGTACTAATGAGCAGTTCTTC.

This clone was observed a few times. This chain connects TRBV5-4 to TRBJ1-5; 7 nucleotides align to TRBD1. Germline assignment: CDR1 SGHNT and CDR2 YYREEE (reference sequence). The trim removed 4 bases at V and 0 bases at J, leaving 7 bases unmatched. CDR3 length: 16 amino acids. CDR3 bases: TGTGCCAGCAGCGAAAGACAGGGTTATAGCAATCAGCCCCAGCATTTT. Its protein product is CASSERQGYSNQPQHF.

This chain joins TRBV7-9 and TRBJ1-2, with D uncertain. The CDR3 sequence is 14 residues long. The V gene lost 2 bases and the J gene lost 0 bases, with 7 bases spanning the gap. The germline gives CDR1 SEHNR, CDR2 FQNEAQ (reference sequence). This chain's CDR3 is CASSLTASNYGYTF. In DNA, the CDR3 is TGTGCCAGCAGCTTAACAGCCTCTAACTATGGCTACACCTTC.

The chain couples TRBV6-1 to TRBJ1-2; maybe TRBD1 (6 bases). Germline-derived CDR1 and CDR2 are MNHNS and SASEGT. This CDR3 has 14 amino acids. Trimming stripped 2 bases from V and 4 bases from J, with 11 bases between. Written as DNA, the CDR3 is TGTGCCAGCAGTGAACAACAGGGCACCTATGGCTACACCTTC. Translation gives CASSEQQGTYGYTF.

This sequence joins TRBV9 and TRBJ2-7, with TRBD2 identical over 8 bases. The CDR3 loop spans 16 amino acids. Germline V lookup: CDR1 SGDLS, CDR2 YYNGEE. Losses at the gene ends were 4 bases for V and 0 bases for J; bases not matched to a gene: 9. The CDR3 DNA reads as TGTGCCAGCAGCCGCGGACTAGCCACGAGCTCCTACGAGCAGTACTTC. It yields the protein CASSRGLATSSYEQYF.

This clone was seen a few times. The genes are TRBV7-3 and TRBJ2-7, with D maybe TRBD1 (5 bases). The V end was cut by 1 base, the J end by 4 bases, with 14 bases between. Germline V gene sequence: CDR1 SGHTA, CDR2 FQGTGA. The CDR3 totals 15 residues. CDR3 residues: CASSLMVGAGYEQYF. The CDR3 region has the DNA TGTGCCAGCAGCTTAATGGTAGGGGCCGGATACGAGCAGTACTTC. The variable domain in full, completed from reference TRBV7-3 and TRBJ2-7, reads GAGVSQTPSNKVTEKGKYVELRCDPISGHTALYWYRQSLGQGPEFLIYFQGTGAADDSGLPNDRFFAVRPEGSVSTLKIQRTERGDSAVYLCASSLMVGAGYEQYFGPGTRLTVT.

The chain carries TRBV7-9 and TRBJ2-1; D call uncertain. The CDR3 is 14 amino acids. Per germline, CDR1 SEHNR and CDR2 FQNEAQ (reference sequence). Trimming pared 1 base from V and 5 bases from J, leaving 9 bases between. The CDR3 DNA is TGTGCCAGCAGCTTAGGGGCGAGCAACAATGAGCAGTTCTTC. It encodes CASSLGASNNEQFF.

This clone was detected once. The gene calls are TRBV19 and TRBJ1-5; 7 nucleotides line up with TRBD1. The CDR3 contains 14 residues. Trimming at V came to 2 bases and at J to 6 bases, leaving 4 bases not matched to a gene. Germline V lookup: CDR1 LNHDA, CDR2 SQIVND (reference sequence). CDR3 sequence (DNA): TGTGCCAGTAGTATAAGACAGGGCGGTCAGCCCCAGCATTTT. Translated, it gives CASSIRQGGQPQHF.

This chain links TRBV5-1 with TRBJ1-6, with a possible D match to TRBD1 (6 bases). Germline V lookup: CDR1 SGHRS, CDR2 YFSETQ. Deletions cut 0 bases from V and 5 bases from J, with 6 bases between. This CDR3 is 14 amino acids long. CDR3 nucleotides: TGCGCCAGCAGCTTGGACAGGGATAATTCACCCCTCCACTTT. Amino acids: CASSLDRDNSPLHF.

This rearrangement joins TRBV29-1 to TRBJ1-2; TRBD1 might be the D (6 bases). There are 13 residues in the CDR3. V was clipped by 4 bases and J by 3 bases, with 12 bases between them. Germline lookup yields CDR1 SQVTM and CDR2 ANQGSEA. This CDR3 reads CSVGTVRYYGYTF. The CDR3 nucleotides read TGCAGCGTTGGGACAGTCCGCTACTATGGCTACACCTTC.

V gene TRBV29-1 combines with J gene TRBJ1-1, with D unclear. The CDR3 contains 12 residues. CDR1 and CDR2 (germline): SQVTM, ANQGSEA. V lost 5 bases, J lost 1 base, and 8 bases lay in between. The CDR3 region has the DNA TGCAGCGTTATCGGGAAGAACACTGAAGCTTTCTTT. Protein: CSVIGKNTEAFF.

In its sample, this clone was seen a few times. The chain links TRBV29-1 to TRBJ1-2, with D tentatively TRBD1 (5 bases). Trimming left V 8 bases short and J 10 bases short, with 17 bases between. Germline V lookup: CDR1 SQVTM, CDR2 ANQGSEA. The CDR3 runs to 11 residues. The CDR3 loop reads CSMGQGVDYTF. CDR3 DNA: TGCAGCATGGGGCAGGGCGTAGACTACACCTTC. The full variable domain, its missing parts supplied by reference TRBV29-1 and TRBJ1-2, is SAVISQKPSRDICQRGTSLTIQCQVDSQVTMMFWYRQQPGQSLTLIATANQGSEATYESGFVIDKFPISRPNLTFSTLTVSNMSPEDSSIYLCSMGQGVDYTFGSGTRLTVV.

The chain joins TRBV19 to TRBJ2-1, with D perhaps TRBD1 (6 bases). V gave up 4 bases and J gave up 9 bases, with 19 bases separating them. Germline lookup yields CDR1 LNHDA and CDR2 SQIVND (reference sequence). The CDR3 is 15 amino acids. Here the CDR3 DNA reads TGTGCCAGTAGTACCACAGGGCATGGTTTAGGTGAGCAGTTCTTC. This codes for CASSTTGHGLGEQFF.

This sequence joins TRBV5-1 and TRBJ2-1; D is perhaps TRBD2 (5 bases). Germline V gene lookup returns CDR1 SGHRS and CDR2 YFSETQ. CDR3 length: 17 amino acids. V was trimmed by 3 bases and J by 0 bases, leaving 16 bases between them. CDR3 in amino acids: CASSSLGRPSSYNEQFF. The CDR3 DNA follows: TGCGCCAGCAGCTCCCTGGGGAGACCCAGCTCCTACAATGAGCAGTTCTTC.

In nucleotides, the CDR3 is TGTGCCTGGACCTCCAACCCCGGGGGGCAGTTCTTC. This codes for CAWTSNPGGQFF. This chain connects TRBV30 to TRBJ2-1; perhaps TRBD2 as D (6 bases). The CDR3 runs 12 residues. Trimming stripped 4 bases from V and 12 bases from J, with 16 bases between. CDR1 is GTSNPN, CDR2 SVGIG, per germline (reference sequence).

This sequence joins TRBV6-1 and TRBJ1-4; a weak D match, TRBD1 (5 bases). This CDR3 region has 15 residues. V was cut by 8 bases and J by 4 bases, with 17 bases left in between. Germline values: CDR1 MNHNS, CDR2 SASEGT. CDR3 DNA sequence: TGTGCCAGCGAACAACAGGTCGGAGTTAATGAAAAACTGTTTTTT. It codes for CASEQQVGVNEKLFF.

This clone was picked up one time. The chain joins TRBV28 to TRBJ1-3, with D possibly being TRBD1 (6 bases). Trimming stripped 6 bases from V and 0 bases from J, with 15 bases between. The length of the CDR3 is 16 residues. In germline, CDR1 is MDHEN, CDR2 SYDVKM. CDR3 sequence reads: CASRKQGHFSGNTIYF. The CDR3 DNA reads TGTGCCAGCAGAAAACAGGGACATTTCTCTGGAAACACCATATATTTT.

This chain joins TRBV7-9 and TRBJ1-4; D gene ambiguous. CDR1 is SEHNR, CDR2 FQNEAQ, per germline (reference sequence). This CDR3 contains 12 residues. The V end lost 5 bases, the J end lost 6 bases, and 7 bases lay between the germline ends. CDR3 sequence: CASSLPYEKLFF. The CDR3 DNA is TGTGCCAGCAGCCTACCCTATGAAAAACTGTTTTTT.

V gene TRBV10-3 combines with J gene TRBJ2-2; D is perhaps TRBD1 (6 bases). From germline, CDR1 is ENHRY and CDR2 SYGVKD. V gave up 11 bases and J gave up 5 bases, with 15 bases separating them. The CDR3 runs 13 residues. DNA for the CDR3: TGTGCCTCTCGAGGGACACAGACCGGGGAGCTGTTTTTT. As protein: CASRGTQTGELFF.

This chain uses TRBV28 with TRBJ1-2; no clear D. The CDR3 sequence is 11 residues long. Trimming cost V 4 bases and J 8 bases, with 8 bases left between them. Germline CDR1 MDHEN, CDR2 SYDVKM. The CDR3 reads CASSSLLGYTF. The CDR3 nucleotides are TGTGCCAGCAGTTCGCTATTAGGCTACACCTTC.

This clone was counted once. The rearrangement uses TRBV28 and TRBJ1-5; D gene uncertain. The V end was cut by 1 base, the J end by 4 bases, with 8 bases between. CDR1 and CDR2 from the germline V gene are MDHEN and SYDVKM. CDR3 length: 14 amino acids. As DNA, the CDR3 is TGTGCCAGCAGTTTATCAGCGGGAAATCAGCCCCAGCATTTT. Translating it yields CASSLSAGNQPQHF.